This T cell receptor (beta chain) was sequenced in a study of T cell responses to AZD1222 COVID-19 vaccine. Notes on the study in general: The reported proportion of spike-specific TCRs targeting unmutated variant regions was nearly half.

There are 15 residues in the CDR3. Trimming took 0 bases from V and 5 from J, leaving 11 bases between them. Germline V CDR1 and CDR2: MNHNS, SASEGT. For this clone: What it binds is unknown.

The data were produced by immunoSEQ multiplex PCR, yet TCRdb's version contains in-frame clones alone and is incomplete. Of 150,000 to 200,000 clones in the sample, under 95% were seen once. The specimen comprised peripheral blood, sampled 28 days after the second AZD1222 dose. The source of this sequence is an adult who received the AZD1222 COVID-19 vaccine. This rearrangement joins TRBV6-1 to TRBJ1-5, with D perhaps matching TRBD1 (5 bases). The CDR3 loop is CASSEAPGGDQPQHF. For the CDR3, the DNA is TGTGCCAGCAGTGAAGCGCCGGGAGGGGATCAGCCCCAGCATTTT.